These 22 T cell receptor beta chains were sequenced from one sample in a study of brain T cells in children with intractable seizures. Assay: immunoSEQ multiplex PCR; the TCRdb copy retains only in-frame clones and omits some. This sample has under 150,000 clones, with 85% to 95% found just once. The sequencing here drew on peripheral blood, taken at surgery. These TCRs come from a boy under three years old with hemimegalencephaly and intractable seizures.

The rearrangement joins TRBV28 to TRBJ2-3, with D unresolved. CDR3 length equals 13 residues. With 5 bases removed from V and 4 bases from J, the gap between germline ends came to 10 bases. The germline CDR1 and CDR2 sequences are MDHEN and SYDVKM. CDR3 coding DNA: TGTGCCAGCAGTGCCCCCGGCGCAGATACGCAGTATTTT. Protein product: CASSAPGADTQYF.

The rearrangement links TRBV28 to TRBJ1-1, with D maybe TRBD1 (6 bases). The CDR3 totals 15 residues. Germline V CDR1 and CDR2: MDHEN, SYDVKM. The V gene lost 5 bases and the J gene lost 5 bases, with 18 bases spanning the gap. The CDR3 spells CASSIRQVLTTEAFF. CDR3 DNA sequence: TGTGCCAGCAGTATAAGACAGGTCCTAACAACTGAAGCTTTCTTT.

This chain links TRBV15 with TRBJ1-2; 11 nucleotides line up with TRBD1. This CDR3 is built from 15 residues. The trim removed 3 bases at V and 6 bases at J, leaving 6 bases unmatched. Germline V gene sequence: CDR1 LNHNV, CDR2 YYDKDF (reference sequence). DNA of the CDR3: TGTGCCACCAGCAGGGGACAGGGGGGGTTAAATGGCTACACCTTC. It encodes CATSRGQGGLNGYTF. Supplemented by reference TRBV15 and TRBJ1-2, the full variable domain reads DAMVIQNPRYQVTQFGKPVTLSCSQTLNHNVMYWYQQKSSQAPKLLFHYYDKDFNNEADTPDNFQSRRPNTSFCFLDIRSPGLGDTAMYLCATSRGQGGLNGYTFGSGTRLTVV.

This sequence joins TRBV19 and TRBJ1-3; D may be TRBD1 (5 bases). Trimming took 5 bases from V and 0 from J, leaving 17 bases between them. The CDR3 has 17 residues. Germline loops: CDR1 LNHDA, CDR2 SQIVND (reference sequence). The CDR3 here is CASSPLRQRDSGNTIYF. The CDR3 nucleotides read TGTGCCAGTAGTCCCCTTAGACAGCGAGACTCTGGAAACACCATATATTTT. Drawing the rest from reference TRBV19 and TRBJ1-3, the complete variable domain is DGGITQSPKYLFRKEGQNVTLSCEQNLNHDAMYWYRQDPGQGLRLIYYSQIVNDFQKGDIAEGYSVSREKKESFPLTVTSAQKNPTAFYLCASSPLRQRDSGNTIYFGEGSWLTVV.

This clone appeared a single time. V is TRBV6-5 and J is TRBJ1-3; TRBD1 agrees at 7 bases. CDR3 length: 15 amino acids. J lost 0 bases, V lost 6 bases, and 5 bases had no gene match. Germline CDR1 is MNHEY and CDR2 is SVGAGI. This chain's CDR3 is CASSGGQASGNTIYF. In nucleotides, the CDR3 is TGTGCCAGCAGCGGAGGACAGGCCTCTGGAAACACCATATATTTT.

This chain connects TRBV15 to TRBJ2-7; D is undetermined. Looked up from germline, CDR1 is LNHNV and CDR2 is YYDKDF (reference sequence). Trimming cost V 1 base and J 1 base, with 14 bases left between them. The CDR3 runs 16 residues. In DNA, the CDR3 is TGTGCCACCAGCAGAGGTTGGGGTGGGGTATCCTACGAGCAGTACTTC. Residues: CATSRGWGGVSYEQYF.

The chain has TRBV5-6 and TRBJ2-5; 7 nucleotides agree with TRBD1. The V and J ends lost 7 bases and 6 bases, in that order; junction bases with no gene match: 15. From germline, CDR1 is SGHDT and CDR2 YYEEEE. The CDR3 contains 15 residues. In DNA, the CDR3 is TGTGCCAGCGGTGTCGAGCGGCAGGGGGTAAAGACCCAGTACTTC. It translates to CASGVERQGVKTQYF.

The chain employs TRBV28 and TRBJ1-3; D remains ambiguous. This CDR3 region has 12 residues. Trimming removed 3 bases at V and 7 bases at J, with 7 bases between. Germline V gene lookup returns CDR1 MDHEN and CDR2 SYDVKM. The CDR3 reads CASSFFGNTIYF. Written as DNA, the CDR3 is TGTGCCAGCAGTTTTTTCGGTAACACCATATATTTT.

A single count supports this clone. CDR3 residues: CASSYQQGALGNTIYF. The CDR3 region has the DNA TGTGCCAGCAGTTACCAACAGGGGGCGCTTGGAAACACCATATATTTT. The V and J genes are TRBV6-5 and TRBJ1-3, with TRBD1 identical over 9 bases. The V and J ends lost 2 bases and 3 bases, in that order; junction bases with no gene match: 5. The CDR3 runs to 16 residues. Germline CDR1 is MNHEY and CDR2 is SVGAGI.

This clone was picked up one time. This chain connects TRBV5-1 to TRBJ2-1; no reliable D call. This CDR3 spans 16 amino acids. V dropped 0 bases and J dropped 12 bases, with 22 bases sitting between them. In germline, CDR1 is SGHRS, CDR2 YFSETQ. As DNA, the CDR3 is TGCGCCAGCAGCTTGGGACTCAGGACGGCGGAAATAAGGCAGTTCTTC. As protein: CASSLGLRTAEIRQFF.

V gene TRBV11-3 combines with J gene TRBJ1-2; D remains unclear. CDR1 is SGHNT and CDR2 is YENEEA in the germline V gene. Between the trimmed V and J ends, which lost 1 base and 7 bases, there was a span of 7 bases. The CDR3 spans 12 residues. CDR3 DNA sequence: TGTGCCAGCAGCTTAGGAGAAAGTGGCTACACCTTC. Translated: CASSLGESGYTF.

The chain has TRBV7-3 and TRBJ2-1, with D tentatively TRBD2 (6 bases). Germline CDR1 SGHTA, CDR2 FQGTGA. This CDR3 spans 17 amino acids. The V gene lost 5 bases and the J gene lost 1 base, with 18 bases spanning the gap. The DNA for the CDR3 is TGTGCCAGCAGCCCCCTTGGGGGGAGTCGTTCCTACAATGAGCAGTTCTTC. Translation: CASSPLGGSRSYNEQFF.

The chain carries TRBV2 and TRBJ2-7; 9 bases align to TRBD1. The CDR3 extends over 13 amino acids. Germline CDR1 is SNHLY and CDR2 is FYNNEI. V lost 9 bases and J lost 5; bases outside the gene matches: 8. CDR3 sequence: CASMKTGGHEQYF. The CDR3 DNA sequence: TGTGCCAGTATGAAAACAGGGGGCCACGAGCAGTACTTC.

The V and J genes are TRBV19 and TRBJ1-5; tentative D call: TRBD1 (5 bases). Trimming removed 4 bases from V and 4 bases from J, with 8 bases in between. This CDR3 has 13 residues. Germline V lookup: CDR1 LNHDA, CDR2 SQIVND (reference sequence). CDR3 sequence (DNA): TGTGCCAGTAGTACGGGGACGAATCAGCCCCAGCATTTT. Translated, it gives CASSTGTNQPQHF.

The chain has TRBV5-1 and TRBJ2-1; 11 bases are a match to TRBD2. Germline assignment: CDR1 SGHRS and CDR2 YFSETQ. V lost 0 bases, J lost 6 bases, and 5 bases stayed unmatched. CDR3 length: 16 amino acids. CDR3 nucleotide sequence: TGCGCCAGCAGCTTGGATCGACTAGCGGGACCCAATGAGCAGTTCTTC. Encoded protein: CASSLDRLAGPNEQFF.

This chain links TRBV6-5 with TRBJ1-2; maybe TRBD1 (6 bases). CDR3 length: 14 amino acids. The germline V gene encodes CDR1 MNHEY and CDR2 SVGAGI. V lost 0 bases, J lost 4 bases, and 9 bases lay in between. The CDR3: CASSYSDSVYGYTF. CDR3 nucleotide sequence: TGTGCCAGCAGTTACTCGGACAGCGTCTATGGCTACACCTTC.

The gene calls are TRBV11-2 and TRBJ1-1; D not resolved. With 0 bases removed from V and 4 bases from J, the gap between germline ends came to 12 bases. Germline-derived CDR1 and CDR2 are SGHAT and FQNNGV. The CDR3 covers 15 residues. CDR3 sequence reads: CASSLDGIWGTEAFF. The DNA for the CDR3 is TGTGCCAGCAGCTTAGACGGGATTTGGGGCACTGAAGCTTTCTTT.

The chain carries TRBV28 and TRBJ1-3, with a possible D match to TRBD1 (5 bases). The CDR3 runs 17 residues. Trimming took 6 bases from V and 2 from J, leaving 20 bases between them. CDR1 and CDR2 (germline): MDHEN, SYDVKM. The CDR3 loop reads CASSLGFSGIAGNTIYF. For the CDR3, the DNA is TGTGCCAGCAGCCTGGGGTTCTCAGGGATCGCTGGAAACACCATATATTTT. Filled out from reference TRBV28 and TRBJ1-3, the complete variable domain reads DVKVTQSSRYLVKRTGEKVFLECVQDMDHENMFWYRQDPGLGLRLIYFSYDVKMKEKGDIPEGYSVSREKKERFSLILESASTNQTSMYLCASSLGFSGIAGNTIYFGEGSWLTVV.

The chain joins TRBV10-3 to TRBJ2-1; D remains ambiguous. The CDR3 extends over 13 amino acids. Trimming took off 10 bases at V and 2 bases at J, with 12 bases between the two ends. Germline V gene sequence: CDR1 ENHRY, CDR2 SYGVKD. The CDR3: CATRHGTYNEQFF. The CDR3 DNA sequence: TGTGCCACTAGGCATGGGACCTACAATGAGCAGTTCTTC.

V gene TRBV7-3 combines with J gene TRBJ2-4, with D possibly being TRBD1 (5 bases). Trimming shortened V by 5 bases and J by 3 bases, and 14 bases separated the two germline ends. Per the germline V gene, CDR1 is SGHTA and CDR2 is FQGTGA. The CDR3 loop spans 15 amino acids. CDR3 sequence reads: CASSPGPWGKNIQYF. As DNA, the CDR3 is TGTGCCAGCAGCCCAGGGCCCTGGGGCAAAAACATTCAGTACTTC.

This clone appeared once. This chain links TRBV12-5 with TRBJ1-5; 11 nucleotides agree with TRBD1. Germline V CDR1 and CDR2: LGHNT, FRNRAP. With V trimmed by 2 bases and J by 1 base, 10 bases remained unmatched. This CDR3 comprises 19 residues. The CDR3 sequence is CASGLYKGQGVGSNQPQHF. The DNA for the CDR3 is TGTGCTAGTGGTTTGTACAAGGGACAGGGGGTCGGGAGCAATCAGCCCCAGCATTTT.

This chain connects TRBV5-4 to TRBJ1-6; perhaps TRBD1 as D (6 bases). V was pared by 4 bases and J by 2 bases, with 13 bases between. This CDR3 is 16 amino acids long. From germline, CDR1 is SGHNT and CDR2 YYREEE (reference sequence). The CDR3 sequence: CASSVQTGPYNSPLHF. CDR3 nucleotide sequence: TGTGCCAGCAGCGTACAAACAGGGCCCTATAATTCACCCCTCCACTTT.